The clone carrying this T cell receptor beta chain appeared many times. CDR3 length equals 14 residues. The germline gives CDR1 LGHNA, CDR2 YNFKEQ. V gave up 0 bases and J gave up 5 bases, with 10 bases separating them. The data were obtained in a study of response to subunit inactivated influenza vaccine. TCRdb reprocessed the RT-PCR reads with MiXCR, giving one entry per CDR3 protein. Among 170,000 or so distinct CDR3 sequences listed, around 10% were seen once. This TCR derives from a man between 50 and 75 years old who received an inactivated influenza vaccine. The chain has TRBV4-2 and TRBJ1-2; possibly TRBD1 for D (6 bases). The material sequenced was CD8+ T cells sorted from PBMCs, taken approximately 25 months after vaccination. The CDR3 DNA is TGTGCCAGCAGCCAAGATAGCAGGGGATATGGCTACACCTTC. Amino acid sequence: CASSQDSRGYGYTF.